This T cell receptor beta chain comes out of a study of STAT5B mutations in CD4+ large granular lymphocyte leukemia (dated by TCRdb to between 2021 and 2024). The study in broad terms: Among the healthy controls, the CDR3 'QG' motif was associated with a particular HLA allele. The study compared the TCRbeta repertoires of patients with CD4+ T-cell large granular lymphocyte leukemia against those of healthy blood donors. Flow cytometry performed on FACSCanto II or FACSVerse showed that the purified fractions had more than 95% purity among lymphocytes.

Including the terminal cysteine and phenylalanine, the CDR3 comprises 14 residues. This entry keeps only the CDR3 DNA: 42 bases, framed from base 1. Taken from the germline V gene, the CDR1 and CDR2 loops are MDHEN and SYDVKM. V gives up 5 bases and J gives up 5 bases, and the segment between their germline ends measures 13 bases. Healthy controls were roughly 35 blood donors whose buffy coats came from the Finnish Red Cross blood service. All TCR-sequenced material derived from peripheral blood: patient blood samples and healthy donor buffy coats. Ficoll-Hypaque gradient centrifugation was used to isolate peripheral blood mononuclear cells. CD4+ cells were magnetically purified from the buffy coats of healthy controls. The Gentra Puregene Cell and Tissue kit was used for genomic DNA extraction, and quantification was performed on a Qubit 2.0 fluorometer. The paper as a whole reports these results and caveats: Each patient's main leukemic clonotypes were private, but roughly 25% of these clonotypes showed up at low frequency in the non-leukemic repertoires of other patients. TRBV06-family usage was enriched among the top patient clones (8/27) compared with healthy controls (2/35). Data were not HLA-matched; higher clonality in CD4+ versus CD8+ T-LGLL could reflect the relatively small sample size. Compared with healthy CD4+ repertoires, CD4-sorted patient repertoires appeared more clonal, and this difference remained even after the putative leukemic clones were removed.

The immunoSEQ assay at survey resolution was used to sequence TCRbeta rearrangements from genomic DNA. In the authors' own workflow: In the TCR sequencing data, the smallest productive clonotype frequency that could be detected was 2.59 x 10-5. Analyses included only productive TCRbeta rearrangements, meaning complete and in-frame sequences. Sample clonality was computed as Simpson clonality in the immunoSEQ Analyzer version 3.0. Clones were binned by frequency as very rare, small, medium, large (1-20%) or hyperexpanded (>20%). Generation probabilities were estimated with OLGA 1.2.3, V-gene circos plots were generated with VDJtools, specificities were searched for in VDJdb, and CDR3 motifs were identified with GLIPH. TCRdb stores this immuneACCESS table with in-frame sequences only. Part of the clones is absent; in the studies checked, under half of the shortfall reflects unresolved V genes, and no reason is known for the rest. The D gene and trimming were derived from the DNA, and the V and J assignments and clone size from that table. This sample is represented by tens of thousands of clones; 85% of them were singletons. The ten most abundant clones make up approximately 1.3% of the sample.

About this clone: It lacks a known antigen. No base qualities exist here, and no much larger clone lies one base off it.

Sequencing was carried out using CD4+ T cells from blood buffy coats. The rearrangement combines TRBV28 with TRBJ1-5; a confident D gene designation cannot be given. This clonotype was sampled from a human donor in good health. The DNA sequence is given as TGTGCCAGCAGTAAGGATAGGGCAGATCAGCCCCAGCATTTT. Translated, it reads CASSKDRADQPQHF.